A selection of T cell receptor beta chains follows, all from one sample in a study of regulatory T cells in long-lasting Graves disease. TCRdb reprocessed the multiplex PCR reads via MiXCR and lists one record per CDR3 protein. Here the sample spans roughly 520,000 distinct CDR3 sequences, more than 10% being singletons. These data were also filed under a second study, of T cells in Graves' hyperthyroidism and ophthalmopathy.

The starting material was peripheral blood mononuclear cells (PBMCs), obtained at new diagnosis, from a patient treated with antithyroid drugs. These TCRs come from a woman in her twenties or thirties with Graves disease. Both conserved end residues are part of each CDR3. The order of the fields is clone size, D gene, J gene, V gene, CDR3 DNA, CDR3 protein. D genes are given only for firm matches. Size is omitted from some rows. Given values are once, few, many or a class for expanded clones.

abundance: few
d_gene: TRBD1
j_gene: TRBJ2-2
v_gene: TRBV19
CDR3nt: TGTGCCAGTAGAGGGATCCGGGACAGGGGGCCTTCGAACACCGGGGAGCTGTTTTTT
CDR3aa: CASRGIRDRGPSNTGELFF

abundance: -
d_gene: -
j_gene: TRBJ2-4
v_gene: TRBV29-1
CDR3nt: TGCAGCGTTGAAGAGGCAAACATTCAGTACTTC
CDR3aa: CSVEEANIQYF

abundance: few
d_gene: TRBD1
j_gene: TRBJ1-2
v_gene: TRBV19
CDR3nt: TGTGCCAGTAGTATCCCCCTAAAGACAGGGAACTATGGCTACACCTTC
CDR3aa: CASSIPLKTGNYGYTF

abundance: many
d_gene: -
j_gene: TRBJ1-1
v_gene: TRBV12-3/TRBV12-4
CDR3nt: TGTGCCAGCACCCCAGACACCTCTGAAGCTTTCTTT
CDR3aa: CASTPDTSEAFF

abundance: many
d_gene: TRBD2
j_gene: TRBJ2-1
v_gene: TRBV18
CDR3nt: TGTGCCAGCTCACTGTTAGAGACTAGCGGGAGCGTTAAGGGTGAGCAGTTCTTC
CDR3aa: CASSLLETSGSVKGEQFF

abundance: many
d_gene: TRBD2
j_gene: TRBJ2-1
v_gene: TRBV19
CDR3nt: TGTGCCAGTAGTCCGAGAGCGGGGGGCTCCTACAATGAGCAGTTCTTC
CDR3aa: CASSPRAGGSYNEQFF

abundance: -
d_gene: -
j_gene: TRBJ1-3
v_gene: TRBV9
CDR3nt: TGTGCCAGCAGCGTCGAAGGCGACACTGGAAACACCATATATTTT
CDR3aa: CASSVEGDTGNTIYF

abundance: -
d_gene: -
j_gene: TRBJ2-7
v_gene: TRBV7-2
CDR3nt: TGTGCCAGCAGCTTAGCCCGTCATCTGACCCTGCTCCACGAGCAGTACTTC
CDR3aa: CASSLARHLTLLHEQYF

abundance: few
d_gene: TRBD1
j_gene: TRBJ1-2
v_gene: TRBV7-9
CDR3nt: TGTGCCAGCAGCCGGGGACAGGGTTTCGGCTACACCTTC
CDR3aa: CASSRGQGFGYTF

abundance: few
d_gene: TRBD2
j_gene: TRBJ2-5
v_gene: TRBV7-9
CDR3nt: TGTGCCAGCAGCCAGACTAGCGGGACAGAGACCCAGTACTTC
CDR3aa: CASSQTSGTETQYF